Sequencing of this TCR beta chain was carried out in a study of siplizumab effects on memory and regulatory T cells. The assay was immunoSEQ multiplex PCR, and TCRdb's table has in-frame clones only and misses some. Among under 150,000 clones, roughly 94% were seen once, and the ten largest hold under 2%. This CDR3 is 17 amino acids long. The V gene's germline CDR1 is KGHSH and CDR2 LQKENI. Deletions cut 2 bases from V and 7 bases from J, with 23 bases between. This chain links TRBV18 with TRBJ1-1; D possibly corresponds to TRBD1 (6 bases). The sequence came from a human donor in good health. The sequenced material came from non-Treg CD4+ T cells sorted from blood. The CDR3 loop reads CASSPAQPSGDGIEAFF. The CDR3 DNA reads as TGTGCCAGCTCACCAGCCCAGCCTTCAGGGGACGGGATTGAAGCTTTCTTT.